This T cell receptor beta chain was identified during a study of CD4+ T cells in melanoma. Findings and limits, study-wide: CD8+ T cell, macrophage and B cell function reportedly correlated with neoantigen-specific CD4+ T cells.

Using immunoSEQ multiplex PCR, the repertoire was profiled, and TCRdb retains in-frame clones only, with some absent. This sample has about 50,000 clones; 75% to 90% occur once, and the top ten carry approximately 10%. As for this clone: Its antigen remains unknown.

The sequence was collected from a human donor with melanoma. Input material: peripheral blood.

The CDR3 is CASSPAGAGGRYQETQYF. CDR3 sequence (DNA): TGTGCCAGCAGCCCCGCCGGAGCGGGGGGACGTTACCAAGAGACCCAGTACTTC. V is TRBV5-4 and J is TRBJ2-5, with 9 bases matching TRBD2. This CDR3 contains 18 residues. CDR1 SGHNT and CDR2 YYREEE come from the germline V gene (reference sequence). Trimming cost V 4 bases and J 0 bases; bases outside gene matches: 13.